The clone carrying this T cell receptor (beta chain) was recorded once. The data originate from a study of blood T cell repertoires in COVID-19. The CDR3 contains 13 residues. V dropped 3 bases and J dropped 3 bases, with 8 bases sitting between them. Clones were sequenced by immunoSEQ multiplex PCR, and TCRdb holds only the in-frame ones, with some missing. The sample shows around 190,000 clones, around 86% of them seen only once. The source of this sequence is a woman between 65 and 79 years old with COVID-19, enrolled during active disease. The rearrangement joins TRBV12-3 or TRBV12-4 to TRBJ1-2; no clear D. Sequencing was done on a sample of peripheral blood. The CDR3 DNA reads as TGTGCCAGCAGTTTGCAGGACTACTATGGCTACACCTTC. It codes for CASSLQDYYGYTF.